This TCR beta chain was recovered during a study of T cells in Graves' hyperthyroidism and ophthalmopathy. The wider study: Once the initial diagnosis was made, peripheral blood was obtained before any treatment.

Newly diagnosed hyperthyroidism, duration under 2 months, in patients aged 18 to 65. Any patient presenting with uncontrolled infection, other autoimmune disease, pregnancy or lactation was left out. On the basis of clinical symptoms, serum thyroxine and TRAb, thyroid ultrasound and orbital computed tomography, diagnoses were made. Amplification of TCR beta CDR3 regions used RNA as the template. Researchers ran a first-round RT-PCR on the TCR CDR3 using the HTBI primer set. TCRdb reprocessed the multiplex PCR reads via MiXCR and lists one record per CDR3 protein. The sample contains around 690,000 distinct CDR3 sequences, around a sixth of which appear only once. Germline-derived CDR1 and CDR2 are MNHNS and SASEGT. V was clipped by 4 bases and J by 3 bases, with 9 bases between them. The CDR3 length is 13 residues. This clonotype was seen a handful of times.

The sequence came from a man in his fifties with Graves' hyperthyroidism. Sequencing used blood. The chain employs TRBV6-1 and TRBJ1-1, with D possibly matching TRBD1 (5 bases). This CDR3 is CASSGTLDTEAFF. The CDR3 DNA is TGTGCCAGCAGTGGGACACTTGACACTGAAGCTTTCTTT.